Presented here are 30 T cell receptor beta chains from one specimen sequenced in a study of a mutant IDH1 vaccine in newly diagnosed glioma (dated by TCRdb to about 2021). The antigens these receptors bind are not known. The library was produced with the immunoSEQ multiplex PCR assay. TCRdb limited this immuneACCESS table to in-frame rearrangements with V and J called. A share of clones is missing; checked studies link under half to unresolved V genes, and the rest is unexplained. This sample comprises 30,000 to 40,000 clones, roughly four fifths of them detected only once. The ten largest clones represent 12% of the sample. The sample's time point label, in plain terms: week 5, during vaccination. Each vaccine dose was 300 ug of a 20-mer mutant IDH1 peptide in Montanide, given subcutaneously with topical imiquimod. Specimen: PBMCs, collected from a glioma patient whose treatment included an IDH1 peptide vaccine. The receptors come from a man aged 45-65 years with glioma.

DNA for the CDR3: TGTGCCAGCAGTTCCTTAGGGAGGAACACTGAAGCTTTCTTT. Protein sequence: CASSSLGRNTEAFF. This chain joins TRBV6-5 and TRBJ1-1; D is unclear. The CDR3 spans 14 residues. Per germline, CDR1 MNHEY and CDR2 SVGAGI. Trimming cost V 4 bases and J 1 base, with 10 bases left between them.

V usage is TRBV14 and J usage is TRBJ1-3; the match to TRBD1 covers 10 bases. The CDR3 extends over 15 amino acids. CDR1 and CDR2 from the germline V gene are SGHDN and FVKESK. J gave up 3 bases and V 3 bases, and 2 bases lay outside the gene matches. The CDR3 DNA reads TGTGCCAGCAGCCAGACAGGGGGCTATGGAAACACCATATATTTT. Amino acid sequence: CASSQTGGYGNTIYF.

This chain links TRBV6-5 with TRBJ2-3; 9 nucleotides line up with TRBD2. The V gene end was trimmed by 4 bases and the J gene end by 2 bases; junction bases not matched to a gene: 4. The CDR3 extends over 15 amino acids. Germline loops: CDR1 MNHEY, CDR2 SVGAGI. The DNA for the CDR3 is TGTGCCAGCAGTTGGCTAGCGGGGAACACAGATACGCAGTATTTT. Its translation: CASSWLAGNTDTQYF.

The rearrangement uses TRBV28 and TRBJ1-6; 10 nucleotides line up with TRBD1. Per germline, CDR1 MDHEN and CDR2 SYDVKM. Germline trimming cut 5 bases from V and 8 bases from J; bases unmatched to any gene: 3. CDR3 length: 14 amino acids. CDR3 bases: TGTGCCAGCAGTCTGACAGGGGGCGATTCACCCCTCCACTTT. Its protein is CASSLTGGDSPLHF.

V and J are TRBV6-5 and TRBJ2-3, with a tentative D call TRBD2 (6 bases). The germline V and J ends were trimmed by 5 bases and 7 bases, with 7 bases remaining between them. The V gene's germline CDR1 is MNHEY and CDR2 SVGAGI. The CDR3 length is 11 residues. CDR3 amino acids: CASSGGNTQYF. The CDR3 DNA is TGTGCCAGCAGTGGCGGGAATACGCAGTATTTT.

This clone appeared a single time. This chain links TRBV30 with TRBJ2-1; 9 positions match TRBD2. V gave up 5 bases and J gave up 5 bases; unmatched junction bases: 7. The CDR3 consists of 14 residues. CDR1 GTSNPN and CDR2 SVGIG come from the germline V gene (reference sequence). The CDR3: CAWGLAGNNNEQFF. The CDR3 region has the DNA TGTGCCTGGGGTCTAGCGGGAAATAACAATGAGCAGTTCTTC.

The chain uses TRBV7-2 and TRBJ1-1, with D possibly TRBD1 on 6 matching bases. The V and J ends lost 2 bases and 9 bases respectively, with 7 bases between them. Germline lookup yields CDR1 SGHTA and CDR2 FQGNSA. The CDR3 has 11 residues. The CDR3 sequence: CASSLRGQAFF. The CDR3 nucleotides read TGTGCCAGCAGCTTACGGGGGCAAGCTTTCTTT.

CDR3 DNA sequence: TGTGCCTGGAACGACTATGGCTACACCTTC. Amino acids: CAWNDYGYTF. The chain has TRBV30 and TRBJ1-2; D uncertain. Germline CDR1 and CDR2: GTSNPN and SVGIG (reference sequence). V was pared by 4 bases and J by 3 bases, with 3 bases between. CDR3 size: 10 residues. The variable domain in full, completed from reference TRBV30 and TRBJ1-2, reads SQTIHQWPATLVQPVGSPLSLECTVEGTSNPNLYWYRQAAGRGLQLLFYSVGIGQISSEVPQNLSASRPQDRQFILSSKKLLLSDSGFYLCAWNDYGYTFGSGTRLTVV.

This sequence joins TRBV5-6 and TRBJ1-4; D unresolved. CDR1 and CDR2 from the germline V gene are SGHDT and YYEEEE. Trimming took off 4 bases at V and 3 bases at J, with 10 bases between the two ends. The CDR3 totals 14 residues. CDR3 nucleotides: TGTGCCAGCAGCCGGGTTAGTGCTAATGAAAAACTGTTTTTT. Protein product: CASSRVSANEKLFF.

The rearrangement uses TRBV9 and TRBJ2-6; perhaps TRBD1 as D (5 bases). Germline CDR1 reads SGDLS; CDR2 reads YYNGEE. CDR3 length: 19 amino acids. V lost 4 bases and J lost 0, with 20 bases in between. In DNA, the CDR3 is TGTGCCAGCAGCCAGGGCCGGATTCGGACATTCTCTGGGGCCAACGTCCTGACTTTC. This sequence encodes CASSQGRIRTFSGANVLTF. Together with reference TRBV9 and TRBJ2-6, the CDR3 gives the full variable domain: DSGVTQTPKHLITATGQRVTLRCSPRSGDLSVYWYQQSLDQGLQFLIQYYNGEERAKGNILERFSAQQFPDLHSELNLSSLELGDSALYFCASSQGRIRTFSGANVLTFGAGSRLTVL.

The rearrangement uses TRBV5-1 and TRBJ2-7; 8 nucleotides agree with TRBD1. The V and J ends lost 3 bases and 8 bases, in that order; junction bases with no gene match: 16. Per the germline V gene, CDR1 is SGHRS and CDR2 is YFSETQ. The CDR3 is 16 amino acids. CDR3 amino acids: CASSWAQLDRESQQYF. In DNA form, the CDR3 reads TGCGCCAGCAGCTGGGCCCAGTTGGACAGGGAATCTCAGCAGTACTTC.

The V and J genes are TRBV30 and TRBJ2-5; D is possibly TRBD1 or TRBD2 (8 bases each). The CDR3 has 16 residues. CDR1 and CDR2 (germline): GTSNPN, SVGIG (reference sequence). The V end was cut by 2 bases, the J end by 3 bases, with 19 bases between. DNA of the CDR3: TGTGCCTGGAGTCCTCGGACAGGGCGGGGGGAAGAGACCCAGTACTTC. It codes for CAWSPRTGRGEETQYF. The variable domain in full, with the rest retrieved from reference TRBV30 and TRBJ2-5, is SQTIHQWPATLVQPVGSPLSLECTVEGTSNPNLYWYRQAAGRGLQLLFYSVGIGQISSEVPQNLSASRPQDRQFILSSKKLLLSDSGFYLCAWSPRTGRGEETQYFGPGTRLLVL.

This chain links TRBV6-4 with TRBJ1-1; 7 bases agree with TRBD1. The CDR3 runs to 14 residues. J was trimmed by 4 bases and V by 4 bases; bases with no gene match: 6. Germline V gene data show CDR1 as MRHNA and CDR2 as SNTAGT. The DNA of the CDR3 is TGTGCCAGCAGTGCCGGGGACAGCCCCACTGAAGCTTTCTTT. It specifies CASSAGDSPTEAFF.

In this sample, this clone turned up a few times. V and J are TRBV2 and TRBJ2-5, with D unclear. Trimming left V 3 bases short and J 7 bases short, with 12 bases between. The CDR3 is 13 amino acids. The V gene's germline CDR1 is SNHLY and CDR2 FYNNEI. The CDR3, as DNA: TGTGCCAGCAGTGAGAGCAGTTTAGGGACCCAGTACTTC. This sequence encodes CASSESSLGTQYF.

The genes are TRBV5-6 and TRBJ1-2; the D gene is possibly TRBD1 (5 bases). There are 13 residues in the CDR3. Trimming removed 3 bases from V and 8 bases from J, with 14 bases in between. Germline CDR1 reads SGHDT; CDR2 reads YYEEEE. CDR3 nucleotide sequence: TGTGCCAGCAGCTCAGGGCTTAGGGGAGGCTACACCTTC. This sequence encodes CASSSGLRGGYTF.

The rearrangement joins TRBV5-4 to TRBJ2-5; tentative D call: TRBD2 (5 bases). V dropped 0 bases and J dropped 5 bases, with 11 bases sitting between them. The CDR3 has 14 amino acids. The V gene's germline CDR1 is SGHNT and CDR2 YYREEE (reference sequence). In nucleotides, the CDR3 is TGTGCCAGCAGCTTGGTTTCTAGCAGCGAGACCCAGTACTTC. Translating it yields CASSLVSSSETQYF.

J is TRBJ1-2 and V is TRBV7-9; D call uncertain. Looked up from germline, CDR1 is SEHNR and CDR2 is FQNEAQ (reference sequence). The V gene lost 0 bases and the J gene lost 0 bases, with 8 bases spanning the gap. This CDR3 region has 15 residues. The CDR3 sequence: CASSLAGTPNYGYTF. As DNA, the CDR3 is TGTGCCAGCAGCTTAGCAGGAACTCCTAACTATGGCTACACCTTC.

The chain couples TRBV5-1 to TRBJ2-7; the D gene is possibly TRBD1 (5 bases). Trimming cost V 5 bases and J 6 bases, with 15 bases left between them. Germline V gene sequence: CDR1 SGHRS, CDR2 YFSETQ. CDR3 length: 13 residues. The chain's CDR3 is CASRKGQGAEQYF. CDR3 coding DNA: TGCGCCAGCAGGAAAGGGCAGGGCGCCGAGCAGTACTTC.

The chain couples TRBV7-9 to TRBJ2-5, with D possibly being TRBD2 (5 bases). V was shortened by 6 bases and J by 5 bases, with 13 bases between the two germline ends. The CDR3 loop spans 13 amino acids. Germline V gene lookup returns CDR1 SEHNR and CDR2 FQNEAQ (reference sequence). The CDR3: CASSPSPGETQYF. CDR3 bases: TGTGCCAGCAGTCCTAGCCCTGGTGAGACCCAGTACTTC.

The chain carries TRBV14 and TRBJ2-1; 8 bases align to TRBD2. The CDR3 runs 14 residues. Germline CDR1 is SGHDN and CDR2 is FVKESK. V dropped 5 bases and J dropped 4; count of bases not matched to a gene: 4. CDR3 in amino acids: CASSISGAYNEQFF. For the CDR3, the DNA is TGTGCCAGCAGCATTAGCGGGGCGTACAATGAGCAGTTCTTC.

J is TRBJ2-1 and V is TRBV5-1, with TRBD2 as a possible D gene (7 bases). The germline V and J ends were trimmed by 3 bases and 9 bases, with 22 bases remaining between them. This CDR3 is 16 amino acids long. From germline, CDR1 is SGHRS and CDR2 YFSETQ. The CDR3 nucleotides are TGCGCCAGCAGCTCCCGCACGGGGGGCGCTTGGGGTGAGCAGTTCTTC. Amino acid sequence: CASSSRTGGAWGEQFF.

This clone appeared once. J is TRBJ1-2 and V is TRBV28; 7 bases agree with TRBD1. With V trimmed by 6 bases and J by 5 bases, 6 bases remained unmatched. CDR1 MDHEN and CDR2 SYDVKM come from the germline V gene. This CDR3 comprises 13 residues. CDR3 bases: TGTGCCAGCAGCCAGGGACAGACTTATGGCTACACCTTC. Protein sequence: CASSQGQTYGYTF.

This clone appeared once. The chain couples TRBV6-1 to TRBJ2-7; D is undetermined. Trimming took 3 bases from V and 1 from J, leaving 10 bases between them. The CDR3 runs 14 residues. CDR1 MNHNS and CDR2 SASEGT come from the germline V gene. The CDR3, as DNA: TGTGCCAGCAGTGATATGGGTCATTCCTACGAGCAGTACTTC. Amino acid sequence: CASSDMGHSYEQYF.

This chain uses TRBV19 with TRBJ1-1, with 9 bases identical to TRBD1. The germline gives CDR1 LNHDA, CDR2 SQIVND (reference sequence). The V and J ends lost 4 bases and 6 bases, in that order; junction bases with no gene match: 21. This CDR3 spans 19 amino acids. The CDR3 here is CASSTLLGRTGEVFAEAFF. The DNA for the CDR3 is TGTGCCAGTAGTACACTATTAGGTAGGACAGGGGAGGTTTTTGCTGAAGCTTTCTTT. The full variable domain, rest sourced from reference TRBV19 and TRBJ1-1, is DGGITQSPKYLFRKEGQNVTLSCEQNLNHDAMYWYRQDPGQGLRLIYYSQIVNDFQKGDIAEGYSVSREKKESFPLTVTSAQKNPTAFYLCASSTLLGRTGEVFAEAFFGQGTRLTVV.

For the CDR3, the DNA is TGTGCCAGCAGCCCTCGACGGACAGGCTACCAAGAGACCCAGTACTTC. Its translation: CASSPRRTGYQETQYF. V gene TRBV7-9 combines with J gene TRBJ2-5, with TRBD1 identical over 7 bases. V gave up 5 bases and J gave up 0 bases; unmatched junction bases: 9. Germline values: CDR1 SEHNR, CDR2 FQNEAQ (reference sequence). The CDR3 covers 16 residues.

This rearrangement joins TRBV20-1 to TRBJ1-1; D gene ambiguous. The germline V gene encodes CDR1 DFQATT and CDR2 SNEGSKA (reference sequence). This CDR3 is 11 amino acids long. Trimming stripped 2 bases from V and 6 bases from J, with 7 bases between. The CDR3 here is CSARFGAEAFF. The CDR3 nucleotides are TGCAGTGCTAGATTCGGGGCTGAAGCTTTCTTT.

This clone was observed once. The chain carries TRBV18 and TRBJ2-1, with 8 bases fitting TRBD1. The V gene end was trimmed by 1 base and the J gene end by 1 base; junction bases not matched to a gene: 3. Germline V CDR1 and CDR2: KGHSH, LQKENI. The length of the CDR3 is 16 residues. The CDR3 region is CASSPLWTGSYNEQFF. CDR3 bases: TGTGCCAGCTCACCACTATGGACAGGGTCCTACAATGAGCAGTTCTTC.

This chain connects TRBV7-8 to TRBJ1-2, with 7 positions matching TRBD1. Germline loops: CDR1 SGHVS, CDR2 FQNEAQ. CDR3 size: 17 residues. Losses at the gene ends were 0 bases for V and 3 bases for J; bases not matched to a gene: 10. CDR3 coding DNA: TGTGCCAGCAGCTTAGCGTTGACAGGGCCGGGGGACTATGGCTACACCTTC. This encodes CASSLALTGPGDYGYTF.

This chain joins TRBV7-2 and TRBJ1-1; 7 positions agree with TRBD1. CDR3 length equals 15 residues. V was clipped by 4 bases and J by 0 bases; unmatched bases: 5. The germline CDR1 and CDR2 sequences are SGHTA and FQGNSA. The CDR3 DNA sequence: TGTGCCAGCAGCTGGACAGGAAATCTGAACACTGAAGCTTTCTTT. Amino acids: CASSWTGNLNTEAFF.

V is TRBV2 and J is TRBJ2-1; D gene uncertain. V shed 1 base and J shed 12 bases, with 10 bases lying between them. Germline assignment: CDR1 SNHLY and CDR2 FYNNEI. CDR3 length equals 12 residues. The CDR3 spells CASSEDSNGQFF. As DNA, the CDR3 is TGTGCCAGCAGTGAAGATTCGAACGGGCAGTTCTTC.